The T cell receptor (beta chain) under discussion was sequenced for a study of T cell repertoires in cytomegalovirus infection. The study's findings and limits: Cumulative public TCR beta family frequency identified CMV carriers with the relevant HLA. The ex vivo response was dominated by HLA-C-restricted CMV-specific TCR beta clonotypes.

This clonotype was seen at least ten times. Antigen: not known. MiXCR, applied by TCRdb to the reads, yields one record per CDR3 protein. The sample records 400,000 to 550,000 distinct CDR3 sequences, 11% being singletons. CDR3 length: 12 residues. Trimming shortened V by 10 bases and J by 0 bases, and 9 bases separated the two germline ends. In germline, CDR1 is MDHEN, CDR2 SYDVKM. The receptor comes from a human donor in good health (CMV status not recorded). Some clones in this sample may be carry-over from other donors' samples. Input material: PBMCs. The V call is TRBV28, the J call TRBJ1-1; the D is unclear. CDR3 nucleotides: TGTGCCACCCAAACGCTGAACACTGAAGCTTTCTTT. Translated, it gives CATQTLNTEAFF.